Following are 19 T cell receptor beta chains from one sample sequenced in a study of shared clonotypes between healthy human individuals. Sequencing used immunoSEQ multiplex PCR; TCRdb keeps in-frame clones, though not all of them. The sample comprises a few million clones, 92% of which are singletons, and roughly 0.34% rests with the top ten. Sequencing input: naive CD4+ T cells from PBMCs. Specified subset: CD45RA+ positively selected. These receptor sequences come from a man between 18 and 29 years old in good health. Some clones in this sample may be carry-over from other donors' samples.

This clone was picked up one time. The chain uses TRBV7-2 and TRBJ2-2; possibly TRBD2 for D (6 bases). Deletions cut 5 bases from V and 5 bases from J, with 21 bases between. The CDR3 totals 17 residues. Germline CDR1 SGHTA, CDR2 FQGNSA. CDR3 amino acids: CASSGRGTPRRTGELFF. In DNA form, the CDR3 reads TGTGCCAGCAGCGGCCGAGGGACTCCTCGGAGGACCGGGGAGCTGTTTTTT.

The chain is built from TRBV19 and TRBJ2-7, with 9 bases aligning to TRBD1. CDR3 length: 16 residues. CDR1 LNHDA and CDR2 SQIVND come from the germline V gene (reference sequence). V lost 3 bases and J lost 3; bases outside the gene matches: 9. CDR3 loop: CASSIGDRAPHYEQYF. In DNA, the CDR3 is TGTGCCAGTAGTATTGGGGACAGGGCACCTCACTACGAGCAGTACTTC.

This clone was observed a single time. The chain joins TRBV2 to TRBJ2-7; possible D gene TRBD1, 6 bases. Trimming removed 2 bases from V and 5 bases from J, with 13 bases in between. Per the germline V gene, CDR1 is SNHLY and CDR2 is FYNNEI. The CDR3 length is 14 residues. The CDR3 nucleotides read TGTGCCAGCAGTGAAACACAGGGTGTACACGAGCAGTACTTC. Translation: CASSETQGVHEQYF.

The rearrangement uses TRBV19 and TRBJ2-6, with no clear D. V dropped 2 bases and J dropped 1 base, with 9 bases sitting between them. The CDR3 contains 16 residues. Germline lookup yields CDR1 LNHDA and CDR2 SQIVND (reference sequence). The CDR3 protein is CASSISQASGANVLTF. CDR3 sequence (DNA): TGTGCCAGTAGTATAAGTCAGGCTTCTGGGGCCAACGTCCTGACTTTC.

As to this clone: Other DNA sequences from this sample encode an identical CDR3 as well. V gene TRBV5-1 combines with J gene TRBJ1-5; possibly TRBD1 for D (6 bases). Germline V gives CDR1 SGHRS, CDR2 YFSETQ. The CDR3 extends over 14 amino acids. V lost 0 bases and J lost 7, with 11 bases in between. The chain's CDR3 is CASSLGGTGQPQHF. CDR3 DNA sequence: TGCGCCAGCAGCTTGGGAGGCACAGGGCAGCCCCAGCATTTT.

The gene calls are TRBV27 and TRBJ2-3; 7 bases are shared with TRBD2. The V segment lost 3 bases and the J segment 3 bases; nucleotides outside the gene matches: 6. CDR1 is MNHEY, CDR2 SMNVEV, per germline (reference sequence). The CDR3 spans 15 residues. CDR3 loop: CASSLYGGRTDTQYF. The CDR3 DNA is TGTGCCAGCAGTTTGTATGGCGGGAGAACAGATACGCAGTATTTT.

The chain is built from TRBV7-9 and TRBJ1-5; the D is unclear. The CDR3 loop spans 14 amino acids. Between the trimmed V and J ends, which lost 6 bases and 3 bases, there was a span of 12 bases. The germline gives CDR1 SEHNR, CDR2 FQNEAQ (reference sequence). In nucleotides, the CDR3 is TGTGCCAGCAGGATGGGCCAGATCAATCAGCCCCAGCATTTT. Translating gives CASRMGQINQPQHF.

V is TRBV5-1 and J is TRBJ2-3, with 9 bases lining up with TRBD2. After removal of 4 bases from V and 3 bases from J, the junction contained 12 bases not matched to a gene. CDR1 SGHRS and CDR2 YFSETQ come from the germline V gene. The CDR3 totals 17 residues. The CDR3 DNA sequence: TGCGCCAGCAGCACTGGACCCCGGAGCGGGGGGACAGATACGCAGTATTTT. This encodes CASSTGPRSGGTDTQYF.

This clone has just one count. This sequence joins TRBV7-9 and TRBJ1-3, with D unresolved. The V gene lost 1 base and the J gene lost 4 bases, with 11 bases spanning the gap. This CDR3 is built from 15 residues. The germline V gene has CDR1 SEHNR and CDR2 FQNEAQ (reference sequence). CDR3 sequence reads: CASSLDQAPGNTIYF. CDR3 in DNA: TGTGCCAGCAGCTTAGATCAGGCACCCGGAAACACCATATATTTT.

The chain joins TRBV6-1 to TRBJ2-2; D is perhaps TRBD1 (5 bases). Trimming removed 6 bases from V and 3 bases from J, with 8 bases in between. Germline loops: CDR1 MNHNS, CDR2 SASEGT. The CDR3 sequence is 13 residues long. The CDR3 nucleotides are TGTGCCAGCAGCCCGACAGACACCGGGGAGCTGTTTTTT. Translation: CASSPTDTGELFF.

The chain links TRBV28 to TRBJ1-1; D possibly corresponds to TRBD1 (5 bases). Germline V gene sequence: CDR1 MDHEN, CDR2 SYDVKM. With 7 bases removed from V and 1 base from J, the gap between germline ends came to 19 bases. CDR3 length: 16 amino acids. CDR3 DNA: TGTGCCAGCACCGAAACCGGGACTCCCAGGAACACTGAAGCTTTCTTT. Protein: CASTETGTPRNTEAFF.

This sequence joins TRBV5-1 and TRBJ2-7; D is undetermined. V was pared by 4 bases and J by 2 bases, with 16 bases between. The CDR3 spans 15 residues. The germline gives CDR1 SGHRS, CDR2 YFSETQ. The CDR3 DNA is TGCGCCAGCAGCGAACTTTCAACTGCGGCCTACGAGCAGTACTTC. Protein product: CASSELSTAAYEQYF.

The chain employs TRBV7-8 and TRBJ1-2; 8 bases line up with TRBD1. Germline V gene lookup returns CDR1 SGHVS and CDR2 FQNEAQ. The V segment lost 6 bases and the J segment 5 bases; nucleotides outside the gene matches: 8. The CDR3 covers 14 residues. CDR3 coding DNA: TGTGCCAGCAGTTCGGACAGGGTAGATTATGGCTACACCTTC. Protein: CASSSDRVDYGYTF. Full variable domain (missing parts from reference TRBV7-8 and TRBJ1-2): GAGVSQSPRYKVAKRGQDVALRCDPISGHVSLFWYQQALGQGPEFLTYFQNEAQLDKSGLPSDRFFAERPEGSVSTLKIQRTQQEDSAVYLCASSSDRVDYGYTFGSGTRLTVV.

The rearrangement uses TRBV30 and TRBJ1-6; TRBD1 agrees at 7 bases. Germline V gives CDR1 GTSNPN, CDR2 SVGIG (reference sequence). Losses at the gene ends were 4 bases for V and 7 bases for J; bases not matched to a gene: 4. The CDR3 has 13 amino acids. CDR3 DNA: TGTGCCTGGACCGGGACAGAAAATTCACCCCTCCACTTT. Amino acids: CAWTGTENSPLHF.

The V gene is TRBV7-2, the J gene TRBJ2-7; D gene ambiguous. This CDR3 region has 15 residues. Germline CDR1 reads SGHTA; CDR2 reads FQGNSA. The ends were cut back, 5 bases at V and 0 bases at J, with 14 bases in the middle. The CDR3 loop is CASSPAHQSSYEQYF. DNA of the CDR3: TGTGCCAGCAGCCCGGCCCACCAAAGCTCCTACGAGCAGTACTTC.

The chain combines TRBV18 with TRBJ1-2, with D hard to call. The V gene lost 4 bases and the J gene lost 6 bases, with 6 bases spanning the gap. Germline V gene data show CDR1 as KGHSH and CDR2 as LQKENI. The CDR3 is 11 amino acids. CDR3 bases: TGTGCCAGCTCACTGCCAGATGGCTACACCTTC. Its translation is CASSLPDGYTF.

This chain links TRBV7-9 with TRBJ2-7, with TRBD2 matching 9 bases. V shed 2 bases, J shed 6 bases, and the junction held 8 bases outside the gene matches. The germline V gene encodes CDR1 SEHNR and CDR2 FQNEAQ (reference sequence). The CDR3 is 15 amino acids. In nucleotides, the CDR3 is TGTGCCAGCAGCTTAAGTTTAGCGGGAGTATCCGAGCAGTACTTC. Its translation: CASSLSLAGVSEQYF.

This chain joins TRBV6-1 and TRBJ1-5; weak D call: TRBD1 (6 bases). Germline CDR1 MNHNS, CDR2 SASEGT. The ends were cut back, 7 bases at V and 4 bases at J, with 14 bases in the middle. The CDR3 covers 14 residues. As DNA, the CDR3 is TGTGCCAGCACTCAAAGGGGGGGAAATCAGCCCCAGCATTTT. As protein: CASTQRGGNQPQHF.

This clone was seen more than once but under ten times. The V and J genes are TRBV30 and TRBJ1-1, with a weak D call TRBD1 (5 bases). This CDR3 has 12 residues. Germline V gene sequence: CDR1 GTSNPN, CDR2 SVGIG (reference sequence). Trimming took off 8 bases at V and 4 bases at J, with 14 bases between the two ends. The CDR3 loop reads CAGARGFTEAFF. Written as DNA, the CDR3 is TGTGCCGGAGCTAGGGGCTTCACTGAAGCTTTCTTT.